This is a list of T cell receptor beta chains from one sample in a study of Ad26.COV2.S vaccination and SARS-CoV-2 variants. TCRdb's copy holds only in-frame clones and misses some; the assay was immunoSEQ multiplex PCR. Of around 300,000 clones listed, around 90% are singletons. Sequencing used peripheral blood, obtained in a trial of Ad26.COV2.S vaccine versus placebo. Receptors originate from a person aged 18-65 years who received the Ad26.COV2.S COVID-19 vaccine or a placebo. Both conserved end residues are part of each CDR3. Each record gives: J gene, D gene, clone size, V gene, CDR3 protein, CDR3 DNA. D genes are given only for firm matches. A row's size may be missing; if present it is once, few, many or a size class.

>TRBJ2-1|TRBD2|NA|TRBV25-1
CATREREGRGTEQFF
TGTGCCACCCGTGAGCGGGAGGGCCGCGGGACTGAGCAGTTCTTC
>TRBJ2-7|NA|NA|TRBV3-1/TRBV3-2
CASSRKGAYEQYF
TGTGCCAGCAGCCGAAAGGGAGCCTACGAGCAGTACTTC
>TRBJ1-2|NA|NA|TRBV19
CASSFNYESGNGYTF
TGTGCCAGTAGCTTCAACTACGAGTCGGGAAATGGCTACACCTTC
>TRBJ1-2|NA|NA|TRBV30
CAWSRGNGYTF
TGTGCCTGGAGCCGTGGGAATGGCTACACCTTC
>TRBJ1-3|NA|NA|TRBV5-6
CASSLGSAGAWDTIYF
TGTGCCAGCAGCTTGGGTTCGGCAGGGGCGTGGGACACCATATATTTT
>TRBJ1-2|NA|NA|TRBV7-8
CASSFGSRNYGYTF
TGTGCCAGCAGCTTCGGTAGCAGAAACTATGGCTACACCTTC
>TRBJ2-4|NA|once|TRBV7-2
CASSLDSGLAKNIQYF
TGTGCCAGCAGCTTAGATTCAGGCCTAGCCAAAAACATTCAGTACTTC
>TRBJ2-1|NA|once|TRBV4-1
CASSPLYLSSYNEQFF
TGCGCCAGCAGCCCTTTATACCTAAGCTCCTACAATGAGCAGTTCTTC
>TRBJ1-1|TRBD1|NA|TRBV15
CATSRGGTGDNTEAFF
TGTGCCACCAGCAGGGGAGGGACAGGTGATAACACTGAAGCTTTCTTT
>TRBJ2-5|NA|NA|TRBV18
CASSPSQGGGQETQYF
TGTGCCAGCTCACCAAGTCAGGGTGGCGGCCAAGAGACCCAGTACTTC
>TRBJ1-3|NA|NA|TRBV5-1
CASSPGGGIGNTIYF
TGCGCCAGCAGCCCCGGCGGGGGCATCGGAAACACCATATATTTT
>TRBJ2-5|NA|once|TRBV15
CATTEREKGRETQYF
TGTGCCACCACCGAGAGGGAAAAGGGGAGAGAGACCCAGTACTTC
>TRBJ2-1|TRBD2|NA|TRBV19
CASSTGTSGSFYEQFF
TGTGCCAGTAGTACCGGGACTAGCGGGAGTTTCTATGAGCAGTTCTTC
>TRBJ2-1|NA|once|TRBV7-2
CASSLDRNEQFF
TGTGCCAGCAGCCTTGACCGGAATGAGCAGTTCTTC
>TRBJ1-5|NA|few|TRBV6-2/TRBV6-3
CASSLRLEGPNNQPQHF
TGTGCCAGCAGTTTACGACTAGAGGGGCCAAACAATCAGCCCCAGCATTTT
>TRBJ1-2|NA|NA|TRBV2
CASSAPGHLVYGYTF
TGTGCCAGCAGTGCACCGGGACACCTAGTCTATGGCTACACCTTC
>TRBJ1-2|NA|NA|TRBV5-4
CASSSWNQNYGYTF
TGTGCCAGCAGCTCTTGGAACCAGAACTATGGCTACACCTTC
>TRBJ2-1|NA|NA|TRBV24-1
CATRVKDYNEQFF
TGTGCCACCAGGGTGAAGGACTACAATGAGCAGTTCTTC
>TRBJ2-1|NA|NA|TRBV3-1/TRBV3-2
CASSQDFTRVNEQFF
TGTGCCAGCAGCCAAGATTTTACCAGGGTCAATGAGCAGTTCTTC
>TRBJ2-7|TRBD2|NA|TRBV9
CASSPWERGIYEQYF
TGTGCCAGCAGCCCATGGGAGCGGGGGATCTACGAGCAGTACTTC
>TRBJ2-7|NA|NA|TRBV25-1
CASRAATYEQYF
TGTGCCAGCAGAGCGGCAACCTACGAGCAGTACTTC
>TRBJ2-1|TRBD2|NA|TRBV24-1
CATSTGTSREQFF
TGTGCCACCAGTACCGGGACTAGCCGTGAGCAGTTCTTC
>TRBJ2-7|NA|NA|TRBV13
CASSGRQTISYEQYF
TGTGCCAGCAGCGGTCGACAGACAATTTCCTACGAGCAGTACTTC
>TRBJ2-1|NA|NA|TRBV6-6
CASSYSRNEQFF
TGTGCCAGCAGTTACTCGAGAAATGAGCAGTTCTTC
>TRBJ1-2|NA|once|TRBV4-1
CASSRPGARYGYTF
TGCGCCAGCAGCCGTCCGGGGGCTAGGTATGGCTACACCTTC
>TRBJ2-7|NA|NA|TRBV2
CASSVFGGSYEQYF
TGTGCCAGCAGTGTCTTCGGGGGTTCCTACGAGCAGTACTTC
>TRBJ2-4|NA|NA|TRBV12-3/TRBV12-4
CASRLRQLGIQYF
TGTGCCAGCAGATTGAGACAGCTAGGGATTCAGTACTTC
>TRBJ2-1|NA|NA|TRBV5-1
CASSNAGESYNEQFF
TGCGCCAGCAGCAACGCAGGGGAGTCCTACAATGAGCAGTTCTTC
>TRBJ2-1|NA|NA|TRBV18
CASQPTRQGSYNEQFF
TGTGCCAGCCAACCGACACGACAAGGCTCCTACAATGAGCAGTTCTTC